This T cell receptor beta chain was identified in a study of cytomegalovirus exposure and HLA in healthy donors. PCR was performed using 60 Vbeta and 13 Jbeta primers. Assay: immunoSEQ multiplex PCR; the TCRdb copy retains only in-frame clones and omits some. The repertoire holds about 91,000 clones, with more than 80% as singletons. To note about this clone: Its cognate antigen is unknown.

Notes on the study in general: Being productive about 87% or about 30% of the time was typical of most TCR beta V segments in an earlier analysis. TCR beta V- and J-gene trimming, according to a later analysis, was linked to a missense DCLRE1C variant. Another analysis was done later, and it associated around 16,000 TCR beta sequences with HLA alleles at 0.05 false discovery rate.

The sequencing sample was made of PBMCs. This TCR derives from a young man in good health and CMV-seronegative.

The CDR3 here is CASSEGAWGPYTQYF. The CDR3 nucleotides are TGTGCCAGCAGCGAAGGAGCCTGGGGGCCGTACACGCAGTATTTT. The chain carries TRBV7-9 and TRBJ2-3; a possible D gene is TRBD1 (6 bases). V shed 5 bases and J shed 9 bases, with 21 bases lying between them. CDR3 length: 15 residues. Germline CDR1 is SEHNR and CDR2 is FQNEAQ (reference sequence). The full variable domain, with the rest looked up from reference TRBV7-9 and TRBJ2-3, is DTGVSQNPRHKITKRGQNVTFRCDPISEHNRLYWYRQTLGQGPEFLTYFQNEAQLEKSRLLSDRFSAERPKGSFSTLEIQRTEQGDSAMYLCASSEGAWGPYTQYFGPGTRLTVL.